The T cell receptor (beta chain) described here comes from a study of T cells in Graves' hyperthyroidism and ophthalmopathy. RNA transcripts yielded amplified TCR beta CDR3 regions. Primed by the HTBI set, a first-round RT-PCR was run on the TCR CDR3. TCRdb itself ran the multiplex PCR reads through MiXCR, one entry per CDR3 protein. This table has under 400,000 distinct CDR3 sequences, roughly 21% appearing once. This clonotype was found many times. The CDR3 length is 14 residues. V was trimmed by 7 bases and J by 3 bases, leaving 15 bases between them. Germline V gene sequence: CDR1 SNHLY, CDR2 FYNNEI.

The TCR was taken from a woman between 50 and 59 years old with Graves' hyperthyroidism. V gene TRBV2 combines with J gene TRBJ2-5, with D perhaps TRBD1 (7 bases). Sample: blood. CDR3 residues: CASKWRGPKETQYF. CDR3 DNA: TGTGCCAGCAAGTGGAGGGGGCCTAAAGAGACCCAGTACTTC.